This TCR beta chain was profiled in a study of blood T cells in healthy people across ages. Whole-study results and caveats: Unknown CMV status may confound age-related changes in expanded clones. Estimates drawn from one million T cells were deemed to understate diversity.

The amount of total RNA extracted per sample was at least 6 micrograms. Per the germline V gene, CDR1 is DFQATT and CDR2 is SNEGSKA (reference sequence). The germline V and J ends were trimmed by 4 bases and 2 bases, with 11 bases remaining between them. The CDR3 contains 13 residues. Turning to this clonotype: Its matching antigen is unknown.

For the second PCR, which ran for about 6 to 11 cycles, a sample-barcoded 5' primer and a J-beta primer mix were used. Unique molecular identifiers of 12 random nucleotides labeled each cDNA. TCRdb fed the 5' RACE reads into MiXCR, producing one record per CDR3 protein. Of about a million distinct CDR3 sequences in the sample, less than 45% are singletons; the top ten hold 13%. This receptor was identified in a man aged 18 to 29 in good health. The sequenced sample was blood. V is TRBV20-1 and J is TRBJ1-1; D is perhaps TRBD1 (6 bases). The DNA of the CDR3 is TGCAGTGCTACCGGGACATCCAACACTGAAGCTTTCTTT. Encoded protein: CSATGTSNTEAFF.